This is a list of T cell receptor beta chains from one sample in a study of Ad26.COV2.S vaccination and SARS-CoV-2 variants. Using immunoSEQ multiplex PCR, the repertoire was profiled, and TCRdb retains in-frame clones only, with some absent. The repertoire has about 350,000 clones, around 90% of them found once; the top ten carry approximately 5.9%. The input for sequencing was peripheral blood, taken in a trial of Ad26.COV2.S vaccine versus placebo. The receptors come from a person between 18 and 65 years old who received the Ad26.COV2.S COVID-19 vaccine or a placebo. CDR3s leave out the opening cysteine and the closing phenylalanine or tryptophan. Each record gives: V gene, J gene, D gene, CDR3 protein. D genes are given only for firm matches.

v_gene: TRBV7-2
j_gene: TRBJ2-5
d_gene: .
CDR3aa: ASSTGLKETQY

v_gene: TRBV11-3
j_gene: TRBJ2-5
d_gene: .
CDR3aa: ASSPGMRGLQETQY

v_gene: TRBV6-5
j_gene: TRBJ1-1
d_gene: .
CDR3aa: ASSTRGNTEAF

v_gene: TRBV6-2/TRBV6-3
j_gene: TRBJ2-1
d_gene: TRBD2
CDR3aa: ASSYQGRTSGPAEQF

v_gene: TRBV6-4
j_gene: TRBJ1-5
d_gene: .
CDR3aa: ASSDHAGLPQH

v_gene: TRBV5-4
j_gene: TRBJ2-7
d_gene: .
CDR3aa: ASSSRGTASYEQY

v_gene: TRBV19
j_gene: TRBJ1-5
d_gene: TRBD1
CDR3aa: ASSWQGVGQPQH

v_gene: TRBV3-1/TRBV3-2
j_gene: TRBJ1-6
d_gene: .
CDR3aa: ASSQSSSYNSPLH

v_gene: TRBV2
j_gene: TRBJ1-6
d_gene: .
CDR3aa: ASSDYRDSYNSPLH

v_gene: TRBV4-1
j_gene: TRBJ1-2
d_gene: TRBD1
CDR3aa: ASSTRTGKLNYGYT

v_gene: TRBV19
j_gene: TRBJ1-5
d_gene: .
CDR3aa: ASSIDRAGTQPQH

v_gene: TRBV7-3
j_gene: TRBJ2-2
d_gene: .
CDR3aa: ASSLIGLSTGELF

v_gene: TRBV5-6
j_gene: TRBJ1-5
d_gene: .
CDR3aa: ASSLRLENQPQH

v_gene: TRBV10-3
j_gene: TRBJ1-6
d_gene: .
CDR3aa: AIRLAPESPLH

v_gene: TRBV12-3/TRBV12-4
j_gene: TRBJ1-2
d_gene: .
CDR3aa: ASSFAGVEGYT

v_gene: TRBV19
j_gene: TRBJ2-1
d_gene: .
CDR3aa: ASSSGQGAHEQF

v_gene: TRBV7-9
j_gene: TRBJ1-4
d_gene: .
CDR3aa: ASSLAPREGEKLF

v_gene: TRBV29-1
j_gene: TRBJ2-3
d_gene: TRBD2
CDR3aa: SVKLAGVTDTQY

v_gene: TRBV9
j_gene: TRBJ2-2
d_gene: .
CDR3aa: ASSVGTNTGELF

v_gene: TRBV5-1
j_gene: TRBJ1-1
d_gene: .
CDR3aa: ASSSEVNTEAF

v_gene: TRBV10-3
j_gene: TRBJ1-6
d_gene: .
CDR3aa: AISEANSPLH

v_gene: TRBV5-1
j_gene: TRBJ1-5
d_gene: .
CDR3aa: ASSLEGIGPQPQH

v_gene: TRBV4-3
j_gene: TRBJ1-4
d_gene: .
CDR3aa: ASSQDKGREKLF

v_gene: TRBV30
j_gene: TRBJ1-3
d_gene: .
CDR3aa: AWSAAGENTIY

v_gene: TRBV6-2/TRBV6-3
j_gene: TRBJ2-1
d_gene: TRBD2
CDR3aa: ASSLAGGPVEQF

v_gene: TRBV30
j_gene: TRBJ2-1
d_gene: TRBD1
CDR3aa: AWSVWVGQGLSSYNEQF

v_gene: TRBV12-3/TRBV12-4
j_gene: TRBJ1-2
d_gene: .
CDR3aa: ASSLGGDRGYT

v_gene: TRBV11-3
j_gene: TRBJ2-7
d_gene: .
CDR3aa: ASSLGPGAYEQY

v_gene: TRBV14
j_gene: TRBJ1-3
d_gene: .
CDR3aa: ASSQDVRKGSGNTIY